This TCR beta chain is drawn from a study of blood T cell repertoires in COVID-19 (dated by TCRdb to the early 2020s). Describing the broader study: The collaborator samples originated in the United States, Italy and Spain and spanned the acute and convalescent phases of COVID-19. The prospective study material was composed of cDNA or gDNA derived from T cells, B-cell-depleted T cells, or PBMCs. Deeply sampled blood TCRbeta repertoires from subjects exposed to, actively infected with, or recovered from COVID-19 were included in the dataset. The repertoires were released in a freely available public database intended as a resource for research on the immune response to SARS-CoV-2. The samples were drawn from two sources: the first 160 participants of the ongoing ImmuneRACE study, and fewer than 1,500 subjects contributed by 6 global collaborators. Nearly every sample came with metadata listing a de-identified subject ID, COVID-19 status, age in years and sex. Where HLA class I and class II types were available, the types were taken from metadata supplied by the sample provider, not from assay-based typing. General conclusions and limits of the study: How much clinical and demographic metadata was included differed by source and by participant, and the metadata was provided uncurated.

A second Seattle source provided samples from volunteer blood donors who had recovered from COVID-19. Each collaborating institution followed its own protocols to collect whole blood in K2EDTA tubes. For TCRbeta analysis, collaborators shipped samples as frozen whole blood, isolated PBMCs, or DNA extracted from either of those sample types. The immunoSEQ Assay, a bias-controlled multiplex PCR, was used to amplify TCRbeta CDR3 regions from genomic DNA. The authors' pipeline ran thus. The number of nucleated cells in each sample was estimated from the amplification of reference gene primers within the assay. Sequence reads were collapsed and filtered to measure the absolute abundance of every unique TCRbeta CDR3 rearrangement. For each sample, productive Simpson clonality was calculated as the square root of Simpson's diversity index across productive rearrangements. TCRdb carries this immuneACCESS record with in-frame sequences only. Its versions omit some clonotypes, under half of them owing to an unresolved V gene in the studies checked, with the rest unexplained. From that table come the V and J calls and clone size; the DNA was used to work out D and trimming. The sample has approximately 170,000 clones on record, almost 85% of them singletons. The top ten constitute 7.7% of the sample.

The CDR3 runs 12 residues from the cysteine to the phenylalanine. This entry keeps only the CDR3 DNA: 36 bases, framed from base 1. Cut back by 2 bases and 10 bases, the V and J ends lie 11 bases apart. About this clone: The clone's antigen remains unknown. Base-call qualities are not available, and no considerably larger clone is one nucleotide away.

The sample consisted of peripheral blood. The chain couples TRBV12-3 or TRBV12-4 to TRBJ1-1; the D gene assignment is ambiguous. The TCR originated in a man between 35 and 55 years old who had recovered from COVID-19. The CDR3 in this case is CASSLIGGVAFF. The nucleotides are TGTGCCAGCAGTTTAATAGGCGGGGTAGCTTTCTTT.